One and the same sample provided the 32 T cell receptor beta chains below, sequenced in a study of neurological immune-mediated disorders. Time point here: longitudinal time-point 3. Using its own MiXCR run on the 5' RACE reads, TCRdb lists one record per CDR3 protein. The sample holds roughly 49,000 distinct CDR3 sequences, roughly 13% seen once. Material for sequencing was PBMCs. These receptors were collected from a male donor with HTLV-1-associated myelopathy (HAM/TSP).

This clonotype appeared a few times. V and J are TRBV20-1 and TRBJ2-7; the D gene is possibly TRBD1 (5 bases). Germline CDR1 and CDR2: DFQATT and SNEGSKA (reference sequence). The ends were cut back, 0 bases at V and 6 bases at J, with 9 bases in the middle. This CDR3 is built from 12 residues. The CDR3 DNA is TGCAGTGCTAGAGATTCAGGGTCCGAGCAGTACTTC. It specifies CSARDSGSEQYF.

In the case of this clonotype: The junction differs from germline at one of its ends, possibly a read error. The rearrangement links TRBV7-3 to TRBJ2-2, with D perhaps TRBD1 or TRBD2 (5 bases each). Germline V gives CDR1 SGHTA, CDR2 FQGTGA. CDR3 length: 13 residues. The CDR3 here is CASGFGDAGELFF. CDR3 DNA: TGTGCCAGCGGCTTTGGGGACGCCGGGGAACTGTTTTTT.

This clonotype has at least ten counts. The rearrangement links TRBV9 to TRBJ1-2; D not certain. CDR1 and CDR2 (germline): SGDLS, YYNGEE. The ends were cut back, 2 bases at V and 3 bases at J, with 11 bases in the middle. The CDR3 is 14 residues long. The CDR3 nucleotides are TGTGCCAGCAGCGTTTCAGACTATGACTATGGCTACACCTTC. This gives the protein CASSVSDYDYGYTF.

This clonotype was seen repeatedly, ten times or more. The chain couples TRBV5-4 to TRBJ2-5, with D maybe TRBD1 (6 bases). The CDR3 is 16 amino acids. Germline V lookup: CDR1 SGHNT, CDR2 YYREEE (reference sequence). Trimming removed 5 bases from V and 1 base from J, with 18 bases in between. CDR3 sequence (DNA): TGTGCCAGCAGTCACAGGGCCCGACAGTTCCAAGAGACCCAGTACTTC. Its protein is CASSHRARQFQETQYF.

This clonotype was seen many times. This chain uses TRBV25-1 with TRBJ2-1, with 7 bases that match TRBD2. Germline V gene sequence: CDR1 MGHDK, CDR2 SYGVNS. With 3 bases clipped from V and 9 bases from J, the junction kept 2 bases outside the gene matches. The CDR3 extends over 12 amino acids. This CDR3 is CASSDLAGEQFF. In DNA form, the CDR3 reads TGTGCCAGCAGTGACTTAGCGGGTGAGCAGTTCTTC.

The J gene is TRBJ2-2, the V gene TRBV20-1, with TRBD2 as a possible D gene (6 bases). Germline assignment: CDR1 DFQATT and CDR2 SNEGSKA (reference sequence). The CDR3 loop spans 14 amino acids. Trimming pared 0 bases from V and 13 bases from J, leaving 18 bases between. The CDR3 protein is CSARDQTPRGGLFF. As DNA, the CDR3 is TGCAGTGCTAGAGATCAGACACCACGGGGAGGGCTGTTTTTT.

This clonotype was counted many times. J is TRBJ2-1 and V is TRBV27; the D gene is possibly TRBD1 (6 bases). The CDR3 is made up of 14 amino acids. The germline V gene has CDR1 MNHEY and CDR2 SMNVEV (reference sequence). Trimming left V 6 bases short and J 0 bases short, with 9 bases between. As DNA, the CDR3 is TGTGCCAGCAGAGAGGGGGTCTCCTACAATGAGCAGTTCTTC. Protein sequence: CASREGVSYNEQFF.

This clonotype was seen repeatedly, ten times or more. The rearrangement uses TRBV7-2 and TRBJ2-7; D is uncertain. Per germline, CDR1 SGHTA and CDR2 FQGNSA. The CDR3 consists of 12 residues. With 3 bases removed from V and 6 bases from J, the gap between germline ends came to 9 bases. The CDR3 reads CASSFNEIEQYF. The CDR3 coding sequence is TGTGCCAGCAGCTTTAACGAAATCGAGCAGTACTTC.

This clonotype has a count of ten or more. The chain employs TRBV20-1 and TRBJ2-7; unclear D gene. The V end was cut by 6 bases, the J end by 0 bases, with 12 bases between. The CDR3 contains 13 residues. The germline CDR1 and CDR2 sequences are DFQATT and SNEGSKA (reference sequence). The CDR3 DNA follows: TGCAGTGCCCCCAGTGAGGCCTCCTACGAGCAGTACTTC. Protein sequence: CSAPSEASYEQYF.

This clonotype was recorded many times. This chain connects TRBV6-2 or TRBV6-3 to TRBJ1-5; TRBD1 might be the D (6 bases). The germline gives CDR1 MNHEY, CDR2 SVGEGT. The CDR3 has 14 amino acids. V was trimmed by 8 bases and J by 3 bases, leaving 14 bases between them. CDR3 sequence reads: CASSSRGYNQPQHF. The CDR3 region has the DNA TGTGCCAGCTCATCTAGGGGGTACAATCAGCCCCAGCATTTT.

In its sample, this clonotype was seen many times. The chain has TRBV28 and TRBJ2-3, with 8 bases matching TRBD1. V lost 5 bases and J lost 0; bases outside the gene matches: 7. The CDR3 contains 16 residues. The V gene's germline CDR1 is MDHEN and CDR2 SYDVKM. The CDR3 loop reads CASSPHRGASTDTQYF. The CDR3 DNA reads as TGTGCCAGCAGTCCGCACAGGGGGGCAAGCACAGATACGCAGTATTTT.

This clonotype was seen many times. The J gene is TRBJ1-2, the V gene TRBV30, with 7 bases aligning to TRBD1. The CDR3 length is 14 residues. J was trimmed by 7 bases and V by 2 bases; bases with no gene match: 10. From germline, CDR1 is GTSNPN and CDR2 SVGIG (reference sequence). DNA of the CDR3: TGTGCCTGGAGTCCCGATCGACAGGGAGGTGGCTACACCTTC. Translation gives CAWSPDRQGGGYTF.

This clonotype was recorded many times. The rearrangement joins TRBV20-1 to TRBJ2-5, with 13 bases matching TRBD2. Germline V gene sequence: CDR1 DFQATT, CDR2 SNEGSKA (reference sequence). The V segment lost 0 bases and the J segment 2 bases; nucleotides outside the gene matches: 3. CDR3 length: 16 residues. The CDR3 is CSARDPLAGGQETQYF. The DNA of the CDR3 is TGCAGTGCTAGAGATCCACTAGCGGGGGGGCAAGAGACCCAGTACTTC.

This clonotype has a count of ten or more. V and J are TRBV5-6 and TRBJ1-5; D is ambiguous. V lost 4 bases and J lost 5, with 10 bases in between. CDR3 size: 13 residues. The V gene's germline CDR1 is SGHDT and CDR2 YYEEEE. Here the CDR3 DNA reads TGTGCCAGCAGCAATCAGGTGGATCAGCCCCAGCATTTT. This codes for CASSNQVDQPQHF.

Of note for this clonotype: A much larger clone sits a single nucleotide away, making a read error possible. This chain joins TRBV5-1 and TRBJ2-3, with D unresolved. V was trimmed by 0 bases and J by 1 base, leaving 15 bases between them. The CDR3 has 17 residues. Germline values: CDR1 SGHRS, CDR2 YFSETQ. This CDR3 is CASSLGHEAGCTDTQYF. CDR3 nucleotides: TGCGCCAGCAGCTTGGGGCATGAGGCCGGCTGCACAGATACGCAGTATTTT.

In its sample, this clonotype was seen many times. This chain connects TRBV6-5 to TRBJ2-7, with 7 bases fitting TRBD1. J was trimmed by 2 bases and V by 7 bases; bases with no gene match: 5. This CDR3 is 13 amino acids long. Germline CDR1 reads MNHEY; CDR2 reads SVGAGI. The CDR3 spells CASTRDSAYEQYF. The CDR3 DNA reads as TGTGCCAGCACCCGGGACAGTGCCTACGAGCAGTACTTC.

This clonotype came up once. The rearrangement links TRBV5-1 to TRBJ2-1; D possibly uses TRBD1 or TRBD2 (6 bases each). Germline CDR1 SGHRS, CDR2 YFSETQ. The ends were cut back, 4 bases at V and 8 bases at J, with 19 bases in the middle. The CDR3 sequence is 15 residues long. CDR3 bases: TGCGCCAGCAGCCAGGCGGGATGGGGGCCCGATGAGCAGTTCTTC. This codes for CASSQAGWGPDEQFF.

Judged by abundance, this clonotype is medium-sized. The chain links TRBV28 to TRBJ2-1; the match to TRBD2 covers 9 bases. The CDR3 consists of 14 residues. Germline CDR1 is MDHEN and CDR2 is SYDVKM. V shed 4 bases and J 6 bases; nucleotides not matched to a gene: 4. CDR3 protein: CASSWAGGPNEQFF. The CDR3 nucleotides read TGTGCCAGCAGTTGGGCGGGGGGGCCCAATGAGCAGTTCTTC.

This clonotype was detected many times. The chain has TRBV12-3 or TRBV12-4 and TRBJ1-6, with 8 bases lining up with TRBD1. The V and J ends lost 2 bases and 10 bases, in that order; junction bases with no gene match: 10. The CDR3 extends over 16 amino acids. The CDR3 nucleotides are TGTGCCAGCAGTTTACGCGGACAGGGTTCTCGGTCACCCCTCCACTTT. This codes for CASSLRGQGSRSPLHF.

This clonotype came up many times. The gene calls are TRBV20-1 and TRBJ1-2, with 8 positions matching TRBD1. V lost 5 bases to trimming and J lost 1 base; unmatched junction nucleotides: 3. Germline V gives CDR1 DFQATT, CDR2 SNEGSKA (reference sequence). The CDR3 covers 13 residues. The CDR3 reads CSAGDRFNYGYTF. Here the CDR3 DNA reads TGCAGTGCTGGGGACAGGTTTAACTATGGCTACACCTTC.

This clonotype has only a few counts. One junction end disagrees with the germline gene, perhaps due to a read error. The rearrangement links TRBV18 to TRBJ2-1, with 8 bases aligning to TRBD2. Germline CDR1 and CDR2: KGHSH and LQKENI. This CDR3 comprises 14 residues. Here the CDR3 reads CASFGGASSNEQFF. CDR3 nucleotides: TGTGCCAGTTTCGGGGGGGCGTCCTCCAATGAGCAGTTCTTC. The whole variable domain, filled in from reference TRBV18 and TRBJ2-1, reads NAGVMQNPRHLVRRRGQEARLRCSPMKGHSHVYWYRQLPEEGLKFMVYLQKENIIDESGMPKERFSAEFPKEGPSILRIQQVVRGDSAAYFCASFGGASSNEQFFGPGTRLTVL.

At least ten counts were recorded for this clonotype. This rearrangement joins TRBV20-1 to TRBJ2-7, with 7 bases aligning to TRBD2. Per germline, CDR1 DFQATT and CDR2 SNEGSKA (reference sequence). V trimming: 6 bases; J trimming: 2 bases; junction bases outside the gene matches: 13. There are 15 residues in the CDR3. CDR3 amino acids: CSARISGEDPYEQYF. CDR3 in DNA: TGCAGTGCCAGGATAAGCGGGGAGGACCCCTACGAGCAGTACTTC.

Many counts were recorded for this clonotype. CDR3 sequence: CASSRQGTATEKLFF. The CDR3 nucleotides read TGTGCCAGCAGCAGACAGGGGACCGCGACTGAAAAACTGTTTTTT. The rearrangement uses TRBV7-2 and TRBJ1-4; TRBD1 aligns across 8 bases. CDR3 length: 15 residues. Looked up from germline, CDR1 is SGHTA and CDR2 is FQGNSA. V lost 5 bases, J lost 7 bases, and 9 bases stayed unmatched.

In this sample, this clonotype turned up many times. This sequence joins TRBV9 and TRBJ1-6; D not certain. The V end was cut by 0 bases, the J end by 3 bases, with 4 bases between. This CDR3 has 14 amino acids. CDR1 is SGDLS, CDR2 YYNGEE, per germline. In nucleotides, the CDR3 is TGTGCCAGCAGCGTAGCGGGCTATAATTCACCCCTCCACTTT. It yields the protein CASSVAGYNSPLHF.

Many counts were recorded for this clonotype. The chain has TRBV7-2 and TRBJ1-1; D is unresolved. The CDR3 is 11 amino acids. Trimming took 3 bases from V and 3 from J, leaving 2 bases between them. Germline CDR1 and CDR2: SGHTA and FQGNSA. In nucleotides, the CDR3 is TGTGCCAGCAGCTTCTACACTGAAGCTTTCTTT. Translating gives CASSFYTEAFF.

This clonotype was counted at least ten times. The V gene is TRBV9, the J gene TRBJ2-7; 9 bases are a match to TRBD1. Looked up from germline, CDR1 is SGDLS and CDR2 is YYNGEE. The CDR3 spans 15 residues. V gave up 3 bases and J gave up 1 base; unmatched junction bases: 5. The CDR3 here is CASSAQGAFSYEQYF. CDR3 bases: TGTGCCAGCAGCGCACAGGGGGCTTTTTCCTACGAGCAGTACTTC.

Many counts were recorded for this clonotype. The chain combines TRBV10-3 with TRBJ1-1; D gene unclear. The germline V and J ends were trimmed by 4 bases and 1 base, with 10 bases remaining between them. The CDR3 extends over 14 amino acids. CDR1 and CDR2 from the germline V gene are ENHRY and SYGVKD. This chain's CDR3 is CAISVSTGNTEAFF. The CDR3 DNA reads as TGTGCCATCAGTGTATCAACGGGGAACACTGAAGCTTTCTTT.

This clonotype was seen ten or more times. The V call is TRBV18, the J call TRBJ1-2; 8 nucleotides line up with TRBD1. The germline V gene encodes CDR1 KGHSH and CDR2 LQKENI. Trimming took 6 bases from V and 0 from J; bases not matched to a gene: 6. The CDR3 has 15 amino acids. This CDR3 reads CASSQGQGPNYGYTF. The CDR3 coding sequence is TGTGCCAGCTCCCAAGGACAGGGACCTAACTATGGCTACACCTTC.

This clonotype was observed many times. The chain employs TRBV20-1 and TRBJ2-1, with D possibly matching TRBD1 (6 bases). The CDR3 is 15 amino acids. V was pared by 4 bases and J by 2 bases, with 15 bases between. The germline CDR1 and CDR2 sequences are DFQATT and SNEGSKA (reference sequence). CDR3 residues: CSAKPQGRTYNEQFF. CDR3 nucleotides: TGCAGTGCTAAGCCACAGGGAAGAACCTACAATGAGCAGTTCTTC.

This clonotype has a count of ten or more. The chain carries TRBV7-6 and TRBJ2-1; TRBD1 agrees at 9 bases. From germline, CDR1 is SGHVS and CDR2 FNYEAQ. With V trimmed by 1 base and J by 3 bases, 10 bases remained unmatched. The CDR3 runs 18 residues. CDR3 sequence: CASSLEGQGKNYYNEQFF. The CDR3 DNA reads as TGTGCCAGCAGCTTAGAGGGACAGGGCAAAAATTACTACAATGAGCAGTTCTTC.

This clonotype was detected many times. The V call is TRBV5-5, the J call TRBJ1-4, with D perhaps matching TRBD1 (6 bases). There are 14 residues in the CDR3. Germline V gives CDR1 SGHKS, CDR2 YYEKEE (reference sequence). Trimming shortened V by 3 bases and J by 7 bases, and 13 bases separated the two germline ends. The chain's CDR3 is CASSSPDSGEKLFF. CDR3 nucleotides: TGTGCCAGCAGCTCCCCGGACAGTGGTGAAAAACTGTTTTTT.

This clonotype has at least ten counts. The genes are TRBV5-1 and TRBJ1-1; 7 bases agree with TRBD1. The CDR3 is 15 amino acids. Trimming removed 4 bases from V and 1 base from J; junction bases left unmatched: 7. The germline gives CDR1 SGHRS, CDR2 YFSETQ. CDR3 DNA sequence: TGCGCCAGCAGCCCCCGACAGGGTAGGAACACTGAAGCTTTCTTT. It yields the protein CASSPRQGRNTEAFF.